This T cell receptor beta chain was observed in a study of T cells expressing NK-cell markers. Study background: Researchers got TCR beta repertoires out of sorted CD3+CD56+NKG2C+, CD3+CD56+NKG2C- and CD3+CD56-NKG2C+ T cells. Broader study findings: Roughly six donors had dominant NKG2C+ clonotypes that comprised about 1.0-8% of their CD8+ T cells. Topping the CD3+CD56-NKG2C+ fraction as well were these clonotypes, in several donors.

Notes on this clonotype: Its specificity is not known.

Germline V lookup: CDR1 DFQATT, CDR2 SNEGSKA (reference sequence). The CDR3 runs to 15 residues. TCRdb reworked the 5' RACE reads into one entry per CDR3 protein, no DNA. This sample's table reports about 460,000 distinct CDR3 sequences. The rearrangement uses TRBV20-1 and TRBJ1-2; with no DNA, the TCRdb D assignment of TRBD1 cannot be verified. The sequence was obtained from a woman in her forties or fifties in good health. Sequenced input: blood T cells: a sorted CD56 or NKG2C T cell subset, CD4+ or CD8+ T cells, or bulk PBMC T cells (not recorded which). The CDR3 is CSADPGQGLSYGYTF.